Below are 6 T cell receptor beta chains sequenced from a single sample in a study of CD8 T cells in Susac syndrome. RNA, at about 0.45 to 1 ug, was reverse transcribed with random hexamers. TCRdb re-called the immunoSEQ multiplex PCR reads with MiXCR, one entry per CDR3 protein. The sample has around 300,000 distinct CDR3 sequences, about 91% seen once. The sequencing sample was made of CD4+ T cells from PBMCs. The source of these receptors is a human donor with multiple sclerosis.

CDR3 coding DNA: TGTGCCAGCAGACGGGACCCTGGCCTCTACGAGCAGTACTTC. Protein product: CASRRDPGLYEQYF. The gene calls are TRBV5-6 and TRBJ2-7; the D gene could be TRBD1 or TRBD2 (5 bases each). The CDR3 runs 14 residues. Germline V gene sequence: CDR1 SGHDT, CDR2 YYEEEE. The V gene lost 5 bases and the J gene lost 3 bases, with 15 bases spanning the gap.

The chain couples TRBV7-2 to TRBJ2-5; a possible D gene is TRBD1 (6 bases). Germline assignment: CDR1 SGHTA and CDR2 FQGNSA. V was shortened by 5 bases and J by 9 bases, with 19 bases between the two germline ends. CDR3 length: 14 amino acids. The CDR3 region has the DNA TGTGCCAGCAGCGAAGGACAGCCGGAGCTGTCCCAGTACTTC. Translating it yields CASSEGQPELSQYF.

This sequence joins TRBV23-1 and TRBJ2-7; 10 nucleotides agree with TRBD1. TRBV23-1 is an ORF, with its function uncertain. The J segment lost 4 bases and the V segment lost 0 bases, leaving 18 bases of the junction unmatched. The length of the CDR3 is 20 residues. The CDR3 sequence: CASSQSGAQGGTGDPYEQYF. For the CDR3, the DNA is TGCGCCAGCAGTCAATCAGGAGCGCAGGGAGGGACAGGGGACCCTTACGAGCAGTACTTC.

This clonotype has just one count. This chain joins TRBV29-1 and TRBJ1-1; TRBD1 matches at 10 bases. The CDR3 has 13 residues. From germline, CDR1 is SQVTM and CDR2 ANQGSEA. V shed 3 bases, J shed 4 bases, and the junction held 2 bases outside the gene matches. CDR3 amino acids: CSVDGTGATEAFF. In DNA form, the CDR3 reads TGCAGCGTTGATGGGACAGGGGCCACTGAAGCTTTCTTT.

This CDR3 is CASSSRLAGAYEQYF. Written as DNA, the CDR3 is TGTGCCAGCAGCTCCCGACTAGCGGGCGCCTACGAGCAGTACTTC. The chain combines TRBV7-2 with TRBJ2-7, with 10 bases that match TRBD2. J gave up 2 bases and V 4 bases, and 5 bases lay outside the gene matches. The CDR3 length is 15 residues. The germline V gene has CDR1 SGHTA and CDR2 FQGNSA.

CDR3 DNA: TGTGCCTGGAGCTCAGGGGGGGAAAAACTGTTTTTT. Translation gives CAWSSGGEKLFF. The V gene is TRBV30, the J gene TRBJ1-4, with 7 bases that match TRBD1. After removal of 3 bases from V and 8 bases from J, the junction contained 3 bases not matched to a gene. This CDR3 region has 12 residues. Germline V gene sequence: CDR1 GTSNPN, CDR2 SVGIG (reference sequence).